Each of the 3 T cell receptor beta chains below was sequenced from the same sample in a study of T cell responses to AZD1222 COVID-19 vaccine. Repertoires were generated with immunoSEQ multiplex PCR, while TCRdb's copy carries only in-frame clones and drops some. The sample contains about 81,000 clones, around 93% of which appear only once. This specimen consisted of peripheral blood, obtained 28 days after the second AZD1222 dose. These receptor sequences come from an adult who received the AZD1222 COVID-19 vaccine.

This clone was counted between two and nine times. The chain is built from TRBV27 and TRBJ1-4; D is uncertain. V gave up 8 bases and J gave up 6 bases, with 4 bases separating them. Germline loops: CDR1 MNHEY, CDR2 SMNVEV (reference sequence). CDR3 length: 10 residues. CDR3: CASEDEKLFF. CDR3 sequence (DNA): TGTGCCAGCGAGGATGAAAAACTGTTTTTT.

V is TRBV15 and J is TRBJ1-1; tentative D call: TRBD1 (6 bases). The V gene lost 2 bases and the J gene lost 6 bases, with 13 bases spanning the gap. The CDR3 consists of 14 residues. Germline assignment: CDR1 LNHNV and CDR2 YYDKDF (reference sequence). The CDR3 sequence: CATSRFGGPAEAFF. The CDR3 DNA reads as TGTGCCACCAGCAGATTCGGGGGGCCTGCTGAAGCTTTCTTT.

The rearrangement joins TRBV5-6 to TRBJ2-6; TRBD1 matches at 7 bases. Trimming removed 1 base from V and 4 bases from J; junction bases left unmatched: 8. The CDR3 covers 17 residues. Germline CDR1 is SGHDT and CDR2 is YYEEEE. The CDR3 bases are TGTGCCAGCAGCTTGATAAAGGGGGCAGACGGGGCCAACGTCCTGACTTTC. Translating gives CASSLIKGADGANVLTF.